The 8 T cell receptor beta chains given below trace back to one sample, sequenced in a study of blood T cell repertoires in COVID-19. Method: immunoSEQ multiplex PCR; TCRdb's copy keeps in-frame clones and lacks some. The repertoire includes approximately 100,000 clones, 65% to 90% of them detected once, and roughly 2.7% sits in the top ten. Sequencing was done on a sample of PBMCs or T cells enriched from blood (not recorded which). The receptors originated from a woman aged 50 to 65 who had recovered from COVID-19.

A few counts support this clone. The chain links TRBV25-1 to TRBJ1-1; 7 nucleotides match TRBD1. The CDR3 contains 13 residues. V lost 6 bases, J lost 3 bases, and 4 bases stayed unmatched. Germline V gene sequence: CDR1 MGHDK, CDR2 SYGVNS. In nucleotides, the CDR3 is TGTGCCAGCAGCCTTACAGGGGACACTGAAGCTTTCTTT. Its protein product is CASSLTGDTEAFF.

The chain is built from TRBV11-3 and TRBJ2-2; 7 bases line up with TRBD1. After removal of 1 base from V and 6 bases from J, the junction contained 11 bases not matched to a gene. Germline CDR1 and CDR2: SGHNT and YENEEA. This CDR3 is built from 17 residues. CDR3 loop: CASSLVSGGSAPGELFF. For the CDR3, the DNA is TGTGCCAGCAGCTTAGTGTCAGGGGGATCGGCGCCCGGGGAGCTGTTTTTT.

V and J are TRBV28 and TRBJ2-7; D unclear. V was pared by 7 bases and J by 0 bases, with 10 bases between. Germline CDR1 is MDHEN and CDR2 is SYDVKM. The CDR3 has 13 amino acids. CDR3 sequence reads: CASIASDSYEQYF. The CDR3 DNA sequence: TGTGCCAGCATCGCCAGTGACTCCTACGAGCAGTACTTC.

The V call is TRBV9, the J call TRBJ2-3, with TRBD2 as a possible D gene (5 bases). The germline V gene has CDR1 SGDLS and CDR2 YYNGEE. Trimming pared 2 bases from V and 2 bases from J, leaving 6 bases between. This CDR3 comprises 13 residues. CDR3 in amino acids: CASSVDSTDTQYF. In nucleotides, the CDR3 is TGTGCCAGCAGCGTGGACTCCACAGATACGCAGTATTTT.

The chain couples TRBV2 to TRBJ2-3, with 7 bases that match TRBD1. Germline V gene lookup returns CDR1 SNHLY and CDR2 FYNNEI. V shed 8 bases, J shed 5 bases, and the junction held 7 bases outside the gene matches. The CDR3 sequence is 13 residues long. DNA for the CDR3: TGTGCCAGCGGGTCCGACAGGGTAGATACGCAGTATTTT. Amino acid sequence: CASGSDRVDTQYF.

J is TRBJ1-2 and V is TRBV5-1; TRBD1 matches at 9 bases. V gave up 6 bases and J gave up 7 bases; unmatched junction bases: 10. The CDR3 contains 14 residues. The germline CDR1 and CDR2 sequences are SGHRS and YFSETQ. The CDR3 here is CASTPGWDRAGYTF. CDR3 nucleotide sequence: TGCGCCAGCACCCCGGGTTGGGACAGGGCTGGCTACACCTTC.

This clone was seen a single time. The genes are TRBV2 and TRBJ2-7; D is perhaps TRBD1 (6 bases). The CDR3 loop spans 14 amino acids. V lost 5 bases, J lost 4 bases, and 15 bases lay in between. Germline V gene sequence: CDR1 SNHLY, CDR2 FYNNEI. CDR3 DNA sequence: TGTGCCAGCAGTATCAGTGAAGGGGGATACGAGCAGTACTTC. It specifies CASSISEGGYEQYF.

Only a few counts were recorded for this clone. V is TRBV2 and J is TRBJ2-1; perhaps TRBD2 as D (6 bases). The CDR3 is 14 amino acids. The germline gives CDR1 SNHLY, CDR2 FYNNEI. V was pared by 3 bases and J by 6 bases, with 12 bases between. CDR3 loop: CASSEGGFSNEQFF. CDR3 nucleotide sequence: TGTGCCAGCAGTGAGGGAGGATTTAGCAATGAGCAGTTCTTC.